The source of this TCR beta chain is a study of Graves' ophthalmopathy and Graves' hyperthyroidism. This clonotype was picked up many times. Germline CDR1 reads KGHDR; CDR2 reads SFDVKD. The germline V and J ends were trimmed by 3 bases and 6 bases, with 14 bases remaining between them. The CDR3 is 14 residues long. The study amplified TCR beta CDR3 regions using RNA transcripts. The workflow started with a first-round RT-PCR run with HTBI primers and then moved on to a second-round multiplex PCR. TCRdb redid the calling of the multiplex PCR reads with MiXCR, one entry per CDR3 protein. Among fewer than 250,000 distinct CDR3 sequences, less than 30% were seen once, and the ten largest hold about 9.1%.

The clonotype comes from a man in his fifties with Graves' ophthalmopathy. V is TRBV24-1 and J is TRBJ2-7; D is ambiguous. Sequenced sample: peripheral blood. For the CDR3, the DNA is TGTGCCACCAGTGATAGGCGGCGGAGTTTCGAGCAGTACTTC. Amino acid sequence: CATSDRRRSFEQYF.